The entry below gives a single TCR beta chain sequence along with its context. These data are taken from a study of blood T cell repertoires in COVID-19. Across the study: Sample material is recorded as cDNA or gDNA derived from T cells, B-cell-depleted T cells, or PBMCs.

In germline, CDR1 is MNHNY, CDR2 SVGAGI (reference sequence). The CDR3 totals 14 residues. V dropped 4 bases and J dropped 6; count of bases not matched to a gene: 7. Original handling: The assay estimated nucleated cells by amplifying reference gene primers. Profiling relied on immunoSEQ multiplex PCR, and the TCRdb table lists in-frame clones only, not all of them. V, J and clone size reflect that table, while D and trimming were determined from the DNA. The sample shows under 250,000 clones, roughly three quarters of them seen only once. This sequence originates from a woman aged 40-49 years with COVID-19, enrolled during active disease. The chain employs TRBV6-6 and TRBJ2-7; 9 bases align to TRBD2. Sequencing was performed on peripheral blood. DNA for the CDR3: TGTGCCAGCAGTTTTAGCGGGAGTTCCGCCGAGCAGTACTTC. As protein: CASSFSGSSAEQYF.